This T cell receptor beta chain is drawn from a study of Tregs in tolerant kidney transplant recipients. General study points: The most relevant donor-specific Treg TCRbeta repertoire apparently came from expansion with activated donor B cells. Biological reproducibility was not directly addressed in this study. Antigen-driven expansion was suggested because donor-specific Tregs expanded more than all Tregs in tolerant patients.

Clones were sequenced by immunoSEQ multiplex PCR, and TCRdb holds only the in-frame ones, with some missing. The sample lists over 85,000 clones, 93% occurring once. This CDR3 is 17 amino acids long. Trimming took 5 bases from V and 5 from J; bases not matched to a gene: 16. Germline CDR1 LGHNT, CDR2 FRNRAP. Thawed PBMCs were FACS-sorted into unstimulated CD4+CD25+CD127- regulatory T cells, CD4+CD25- non-regulatory cells, CD4 and CD8 cells. A word on this clone: The antigen remains unidentified.

The J gene is TRBJ2-5, the V gene TRBV12-5; 8 nucleotides align to TRBD2. Sequenced here: CD4+ T cells from blood, sampled before the transplant. The receptor comes from a human donor who received a combined kidney and bone marrow transplant. CDR3 sequence (DNA): TGTGCTAGTGGTGGCCGTAGTAGCGGGGAAATATGGGAGACCCAGTACTTC. The encoded protein is CASGGRSSGEIWETQYF.